The 22 T cell receptor beta chains given below trace back to one sample, sequenced in a study of somatic mutations in cytotoxic T cells in rheumatoid arthritis. TCRdb's table, derived via immunoSEQ multiplex PCR, lists solely in-frame clones and lacks some. Seen here are around 15,000 clones, more than 75% observed once, and the top ten hold around 21%. Sequenced material: CD8+ T cells sorted from blood. These receptors were obtained from an adult with rheumatoid arthritis.

This clone ranks as medium-sized. The V and J genes are TRBV19 and TRBJ1-5; D unclear. The CDR3 has 14 amino acids. V lost 2 bases and J lost 4, with 9 bases in between. Germline CDR1 is LNHDA and CDR2 is SQIVND (reference sequence). CDR3 DNA: TGTGCCAGTAGTATACAATGGGGAAATCAGCCCCAGCATTTT. It is translated as CASSIQWGNQPQHF. Supplemented by reference TRBV19 and TRBJ1-5, the full variable domain reads DGGITQSPKYLFRKEGQNVTLSCEQNLNHDAMYWYRQDPGQGLRLIYYSQIVNDFQKGDIAEGYSVSREKKESFPLTVTSAQKNPTAFYLCASSIQWGNQPQHFGDGTRLSIL.

The chain uses TRBV27 and TRBJ2-7; 11 bases map to TRBD2. Germline V gives CDR1 MNHEY, CDR2 SMNVEV (reference sequence). With V trimmed by 6 bases and J by 0 bases, 7 bases remained unmatched. The CDR3 has 16 residues. The CDR3 nucleotides are TGTGCCAGCAGAGCCTCCGGGACTAGCGGCTCCTACGAGCAGTACTTC. Amino acids: CASRASGTSGSYEQYF.

This chain joins TRBV9 and TRBJ2-7, with TRBD1 as a possible D gene (6 bases). Germline V gene data show CDR1 as SGDLS and CDR2 as YYNGEE. The CDR3 runs 15 residues. With 0 bases removed from V and 5 bases from J, the gap between germline ends came to 15 bases. CDR3 DNA: TGTGCCAGCAGCGTAGAGGGGGTTGTCTTCGACGAGCAGTACTTC. Protein product: CASSVEGVVFDEQYF.

The chain combines TRBV9 with TRBJ2-1, with D uncertain. With 6 bases removed from V and 1 base from J, the gap between germline ends came to 8 bases. Germline V gene sequence: CDR1 SGDLS, CDR2 YYNGEE. This CDR3 region has 13 residues. For the CDR3, the DNA is TGTGCCAGCACCGGTGGTTCCTACAATGAGCAGTTCTTC. This translates into CASTGGSYNEQFF.

This sequence joins TRBV19 and TRBJ1-4; the D gene is possibly TRBD1 (5 bases). Germline V CDR1 and CDR2: LNHDA, SQIVND (reference sequence). The CDR3 extends over 14 amino acids. V shed 4 bases and J shed 8 bases, with 14 bases lying between them. CDR3: CASSTGRDWEKLFF. The CDR3 DNA is TGTGCCAGTAGTACGGGACGGGACTGGGAAAAACTGTTTTTT. Using reference TRBV19 and TRBJ1-4 for the parts outside the CDR3, the full variable domain is DGGITQSPKYLFRKEGQNVTLSCEQNLNHDAMYWYRQDPGQGLRLIYYSQIVNDFQKGDIAEGYSVSREKKESFPLTVTSAQKNPTAFYLCASSTGRDWEKLFFGSGTQLSVL.

The rearrangement uses TRBV28 and TRBJ2-7; D is perhaps TRBD2 (5 bases). There are 17 residues in the CDR3. Trimming left V 3 bases short and J 0 bases short, with 18 bases between. Germline V lookup: CDR1 MDHEN, CDR2 SYDVKM. CDR3 DNA: TGTGCCAGCAGTTTGGGATGGAGGTTGGGGAGCTCCTACGAGCAGTACTTC. Translated: CASSLGWRLGSSYEQYF.

The V call is TRBV25-1, the J call TRBJ2-5; 9 positions agree with TRBD2. This CDR3 contains 14 residues. Losses at the gene ends were 6 bases for V and 5 bases for J; bases not matched to a gene: 7. Germline CDR1 MGHDK, CDR2 SYGVNS. The CDR3: CASSKAGGGETQYF. CDR3 in DNA: TGTGCCAGCAGCAAAGCGGGAGGAGGGGAGACCCAGTACTTC.

The chain is built from TRBV2 and TRBJ2-7, with D hard to call. The CDR3 runs 12 residues. Germline CDR1 is SNHLY and CDR2 is FYNNEI. Trimming pared 6 bases from V and 4 bases from J, leaving 10 bases between. In DNA form, the CDR3 reads TGTGCCAGCAGGCGCGGTTCATACGAGCAGTACTTC. Protein product: CASRRGSYEQYF.

The J gene is TRBJ2-5, the V gene TRBV7-9, with D perhaps matching TRBD2 (6 bases). V shed 5 bases and J shed 3 bases, with 10 bases lying between them. The CDR3 is 13 amino acids. Looked up from germline, CDR1 is SEHNR and CDR2 is FQNEAQ (reference sequence). The CDR3: CASSPPGEETQYF. In nucleotides, the CDR3 is TGTGCCAGCAGCCCCCCGGGGGAAGAGACCCAGTACTTC. Full variable domain (remainder filled in from reference TRBV7-9 and TRBJ2-5): DTGVSQNPRHKITKRGQNVTFRCDPISEHNRLYWYRQTLGQGPEFLTYFQNEAQLEKSRLLSDRFSAERPKGSFSTLEIQRTEQGDSAMYLCASSPPGEETQYFGPGTRLLVL.

This sequence joins TRBV4-1 and TRBJ1-5; D is perhaps TRBD1 (6 bases). The CDR3 spans 16 residues. V dropped 1 base and J dropped 0 bases, with 10 bases sitting between them. CDR1 and CDR2 from the germline V gene are MGHRA and YSYEKL. CDR3 residues: CASSQAPGVSNQPQHF. For the CDR3, the DNA is TGCGCCAGCAGCCAAGCACCAGGGGTTAGCAATCAGCCCCAGCATTTT.

This clone was counted a few times. The chain couples TRBV4-1 to TRBJ1-1, with TRBD1 matching over 7 bases. Looked up from germline, CDR1 is MGHRA and CDR2 is YSYEKL. Trimming cost V 3 bases and J 4 bases; bases outside gene matches: 5. The CDR3 has 14 residues. The CDR3 region is CASSHPPGGTEAFF. The CDR3 DNA sequence: TGCGCCAGCAGCCACCCCCCAGGGGGCACTGAAGCTTTCTTT.

The chain combines TRBV19 with TRBJ2-3, with a weak D call TRBD2 (6 bases). Trimming removed 4 bases at V and 2 bases at J, with 13 bases between. Germline V gene lookup returns CDR1 LNHDA and CDR2 SQIVND (reference sequence). The CDR3 runs to 15 residues. The CDR3 loop is CASSSPGTVTDTQYF. As DNA, the CDR3 is TGTGCCAGTAGTAGTCCCGGGACTGTCACAGATACGCAGTATTTT.

The rearrangement links TRBV11-3 to TRBJ2-2; D is unclear. The V gene's germline CDR1 is SGHNT and CDR2 YENEEA. With 1 base removed from V and 6 bases from J, the gap between germline ends came to 3 bases. CDR3 length equals 12 residues. The CDR3 DNA reads as TGTGCCAGCAGCTTAGGGGCCGGGGAGCTGTTTTTT. It encodes CASSLGAGELFF.

The V and J genes are TRBV7-6 and TRBJ2-6; D could derive from TRBD1 or TRBD2 (5 bases each). Between the trimmed V and J ends, which lost 8 bases and 0 bases, there was a span of 14 bases. Germline assignment: CDR1 SGHVS and CDR2 FNYEAQ. There are 16 residues in the CDR3. The CDR3 protein is CASSGPGSSGANVLTF. The CDR3, as DNA: TGTGCCAGCTCAGGTCCAGGGAGCTCTGGGGCCAACGTCCTGACTTTC.

V is TRBV4-1 and J is TRBJ1-2; D is unresolved. The CDR3 is made up of 15 amino acids. Germline V gives CDR1 MGHRA, CDR2 YSYEKL. V lost 4 bases to trimming and J lost 0 bases, with 12 bases between them. CDR3 loop: CASSRPSGANYGYTF. The CDR3 region has the DNA TGCGCCAGCAGCCGACCGTCGGGAGCTAACTATGGCTACACCTTC.

The chain links TRBV29-1 to TRBJ2-1; D unresolved. This CDR3 contains 10 residues. Deletions cut 6 bases from V and 9 bases from J, with 9 bases between. From germline, CDR1 is SQVTM and CDR2 ANQGSEA. As DNA, the CDR3 is TGCAGCGTCCTTATAGGTGAGCAGTTCTTC. Translation gives CSVLIGEQFF.

This chain joins TRBV7-2 and TRBJ2-1; the match to TRBD2 covers 10 bases. The junction had 8 bases not matched to a gene; V was cut back by 10 bases and J by 5 bases. Germline V gene data show CDR1 as SGHTA and CDR2 as FQGNSA. The CDR3 length is 14 residues. CDR3 loop: CAILLAGINNEQFF. CDR3 nucleotides: TGTGCCATCCTACTAGCGGGGATAAACAATGAGCAGTTCTTC.

The gene calls are TRBV6-1 and TRBJ2-7, with D uncertain. The CDR3 runs to 15 residues. Germline CDR1 reads MNHNS; CDR2 reads SASEGT. V was clipped by 8 bases and J by 0 bases, with 17 bases between them. The CDR3 here is CASYSGRQSSYEQYF. The CDR3 DNA is TGTGCCAGCTATTCAGGACGGCAGAGCTCCTACGAGCAGTACTTC.

This clone was found a few times. The chain couples TRBV15 to TRBJ1-1; D is ambiguous. Between the trimmed V and J ends, which lost 6 bases and 2 bases, there was a span of 10 bases. The germline V gene encodes CDR1 LNHNV and CDR2 YYDKDF (reference sequence). The CDR3 extends over 13 amino acids. CDR3 in DNA: TGTGCCACCAGGTTAGGGATAAACACTGAAGCTTTCTTT. Translating it yields CATRLGINTEAFF.

The genes are TRBV6-1 and TRBJ1-5; maybe TRBD1 (6 bases). V was trimmed by 6 bases and J by 3 bases, leaving 15 bases between them. The germline CDR1 and CDR2 sequences are MNHNS and SASEGT. This CDR3 contains 15 residues. CDR3 loop: CASRLTGTYNQPQHF. Here the CDR3 DNA reads TGTGCCAGCAGGCTCACAGGGACGTACAATCAGCCCCAGCATTTT.

J is TRBJ1-1 and V is TRBV18, with no clear D. V dropped 6 bases and J dropped 3 bases, with 14 bases sitting between them. CDR1 KGHSH and CDR2 LQKENI come from the germline V gene. CDR3 size: 14 residues. CDR3 bases: TGTGCCAGCTCCGACTGGGGTTGGGACACTGAAGCTTTCTTT. Translation gives CASSDWGWDTEAFF.

By share, this clone counts as medium-sized (0.01 to 0.1%). The chain links TRBV10-3 to TRBJ1-1, with D unclear. Germline CDR1 is ENHRY and CDR2 is SYGVKD. Trimming took off 4 bases at V and 6 bases at J, with 15 bases between the two ends. This CDR3 region has 14 residues. CDR3: CAISGASGRAEAFF. Here the CDR3 DNA reads TGTGCCATCAGTGGAGCTTCCGGGAGGGCTGAAGCTTTCTTT.